Listed below are T cell receptor beta chains from one sample, sequenced in a study of response to subunit inactivated influenza vaccine. TCRdb re-derived calls from the RT-PCR reads in MiXCR, one entry per CDR3 protein. Among more than 700,000 distinct CDR3 sequences, around 20% were seen once, and the ten largest hold 10%. This specimen was PBMCs from blood, taken 4 to 6 days after vaccination. These receptors were collected from a man aged 50 to 59 who received an inactivated influenza vaccine. Both conserved end residues are part of each CDR3. A D gene is named only where the DNA matches it firmly. Size is omitted from some rows. Given values are once, few, many or a class for expanded clones.

v_gene: TRBV5-1
len: 16
d_gene: NA
abundance: NA
j_gene: TRBJ2-1
CDR3aa: CASSLDRSGSYNEQFF
CDR3nt: TGCGCCAGCAGCTTGGATCGGAGTGGATCCTACAATGAGCAGTTCTTC

v_gene: TRBV27
len: 15
d_gene: NA
abundance: few
j_gene: TRBJ2-7
CDR3aa: CASRTFFRTGREQYF
CDR3nt: TGTGCCAGCAGGACTTTTTTCCGAACAGGGAGGGAGCAGTACTTC

v_gene: TRBV12-3/TRBV12-4
len: 14
d_gene: NA
abundance: few
j_gene: TRBJ2-3
CDR3aa: CASSRGTVTDTQYF
CDR3nt: TGTGCCAGCAGTCGCGGGACCGTCACAGATACGCAGTATTTT

v_gene: TRBV6-2/TRBV6-3
len: 12
d_gene: NA
abundance: many
j_gene: TRBJ2-7
CDR3aa: CASSYVGGEQYF
CDR3nt: TGTGCCAGCAGTTACGTAGGGGGCGAGCAGTACTTC

v_gene: TRBV7-8
len: 16
d_gene: TRBD2
abundance: few
j_gene: TRBJ2-2
CDR3aa: CASRPLAGPNTGELFF
CDR3nt: TGTGCCAGCAGGCCATTAGCGGGACCGAACACCGGGGAGCTGTTTTTT

v_gene: TRBV18
len: 14
d_gene: NA
abundance: NA
j_gene: TRBJ2-5
CDR3aa: CASSPPGLPETQYF
CDR3nt: TGTGCCAGCTCACCACCGGGACTCCCAGAGACCCAGTACTTC

v_gene: TRBV6-2/TRBV6-3
len: 16
d_gene: NA
abundance: few
j_gene: TRBJ2-1
CDR3aa: CASSYSPGTRYNEQFF
CDR3nt: TGTGCCAGCAGTTACTCGCCAGGGACTCGATACAATGAGCAGTTCTTC

v_gene: TRBV7-2
len: 14
d_gene: NA
abundance: NA
j_gene: TRBJ2-3
CDR3aa: CASSGTSPSYTQYF
CDR3nt: TGTGCCAGCAGCGGGACAAGCCCCTCATATACGCAGTATTTT

v_gene: TRBV7-2
len: 16
d_gene: NA
abundance: NA
j_gene: TRBJ2-3
CDR3aa: CASSLELPRDRFPQYF
CDR3nt: TGTGCCAGCAGCTTAGAGTTGCCCCGAGATCGATTCCCGCAGTATTTT

v_gene: TRBV12-3/TRBV12-4
len: 15
d_gene: TRBD1
abundance: NA
j_gene: TRBJ2-1
CDR3aa: CASSRTGGGGNEQFF
CDR3nt: TGTGCCAGCAGTCGGACAGGGGGAGGTGGCAATGAGCAGTTCTTC

v_gene: TRBV4-3
len: 15
d_gene: NA
abundance: NA
j_gene: TRBJ2-5
CDR3aa: CASSQDLNTGETQYF
CDR3nt: TGCGCCAGCAGCCAAGACCTGAACACGGGGGAGACCCAGTACTTC

v_gene: TRBV4-3
len: 17
d_gene: TRBD2
abundance: NA
j_gene: TRBJ2-7
CDR3aa: CASSPGLAGGRGYEQYF
CDR3nt: TGCGCCAGCAGCCCGGGACTAGCGGGAGGGCGAGGATACGAGCAGTACTTC

v_gene: TRBV7-2
len: 14
d_gene: NA
abundance: NA
j_gene: TRBJ2-2
CDR3aa: CASSPRYDGGELFF
CDR3nt: TGTGCCAGCAGCCCGCGGTATGACGGCGGGGAGCTGTTTTTT

v_gene: TRBV30
len: 15
d_gene: NA
abundance: NA
j_gene: TRBJ2-1
CDR3aa: CAWSLRPLKVYEQFF
CDR3nt: TGTGCCTGGAGTCTCCGGCCCCTTAAGGTCTATGAGCAGTTCTTC

v_gene: TRBV12-3/TRBV12-4
len: 11
d_gene: NA
abundance: NA
j_gene: TRBJ2-7
CDR3aa: CASSASIEQYF
CDR3nt: TGTGCCAGCAGTGCCTCCATTGAGCAGTACTTT

v_gene: TRBV20-1
len: 15
d_gene: TRBD2
abundance: few
j_gene: TRBJ2-3
CDR3aa: CSARGSSGTKDTQYF
CDR3nt: TGCAGTGCTAGAGGTTCTAGCGGGACCAAAGATACGCAGTATTTT

v_gene: TRBV5-4
len: 15
d_gene: NA
abundance: NA
j_gene: TRBJ2-2
CDR3aa: CASSQMDSFDGELFF
CDR3nt: TGTGCCAGCAGCCAGATGGACAGTTTTGACGGGGAGCTGTTTTTT

v_gene: TRBV28
len: 12
d_gene: NA
abundance: NA
j_gene: TRBJ2-7
CDR3aa: CASSLSRGEQYF
CDR3nt: TGTGCCAGCAGTTTGTCGAGGGGCGAGCAGTACTTC

v_gene: TRBV20-1
len: 20
d_gene: TRBD2
abundance: NA
j_gene: TRBJ2-7
CDR3aa: CSARAEGGLAEFLSSYEQYF
CDR3nt: TGCAGTGCTAGAGCGGAGGGGGGACTAGCGGAATTTTTAAGCTCCTACGAGCAGTACTTC

v_gene: TRBV21-1
len: 16
d_gene: NA
abundance: NA
j_gene: TRBJ1-2
CDR3aa: CASSKEVAGVGYGYTF
CDR3nt: TGTGCCAGCAGCAAAGAAGTGGCAGGGGTGGGCTATGGCTACACCTTC

v_gene: TRBV7-2
len: 12
d_gene: NA
abundance: few
j_gene: TRBJ2-1
CDR3aa: CASSSLTDEQFF
CDR3nt: TGTGCCAGCAGCTCCTTGACGGATGAGCAGTTCTTC

v_gene: TRBV7-9
len: 16
d_gene: NA
abundance: many
j_gene: TRBJ2-1
CDR3aa: CASTTFRGGPYNEQFF
CDR3nt: TGTGCCAGCACCACATTTAGAGGGGGACCCTACAATGAGCAGTTCTTC

v_gene: TRBV12-3/TRBV12-4
len: 14
d_gene: TRBD1
abundance: few
j_gene: TRBJ2-1
CDR3aa: CASIKLDRANEQFF
CDR3nt: TGTGCCAGCATTAAATTGGACAGGGCAAATGAGCAGTTCTTC

v_gene: TRBV10-3
len: 12
d_gene: NA
abundance: NA
j_gene: TRBJ1-1
CDR3aa: CAIKRGNTEAFF
CDR3nt: TGTGCCATCAAGCGGGGGAACACTGAAGCTTTCTTT

v_gene: TRBV20-1
len: 16
d_gene: NA
abundance: few
j_gene: TRBJ1-1
CDR3aa: CSARDLRFRGNTEAFF
CDR3nt: TGCAGTGCTAGAGATTTGCGTTTTCGGGGGAACACTGAAGCTTTCTTT

v_gene: TRBV24-1
len: 17
d_gene: NA
abundance: NA
j_gene: TRBJ2-1
CDR3aa: CATSDASGWGPYNEQFF
CDR3nt: TGTGCCACCAGTGATGCTTCGGGGTGGGGACCCTACAATGAGCAGTTCTTC

v_gene: TRBV12-3/TRBV12-4
len: 15
d_gene: TRBD1
abundance: NA
j_gene: TRBJ1-4
CDR3aa: CASSSGTGDTEKLFF
CDR3nt: TGTGCCAGCAGCTCCGGGACAGGGGACACCGAAAAACTGTTTTTT

v_gene: TRBV5-1
len: 15
d_gene: TRBD1
abundance: few
j_gene: TRBJ2-1
CDR3aa: CASSQGQGGNNEQFF
CDR3nt: TGCGCCAGCAGCCAAGGACAGGGAGGCAACAATGAGCAGTTCTTC

v_gene: TRBV11-3
len: 15
d_gene: NA
abundance: NA
j_gene: TRBJ2-5
CDR3aa: CASSSNGQKQETQYF
CDR3nt: TGTGCCAGCAGCTCAAATGGACAGAAACAAGAGACCCAGTACTTC

v_gene: TRBV18
len: 16
d_gene: TRBD1
abundance: NA
j_gene: TRBJ1-4
CDR3aa: CASSPPRGQGDEKLFF
CDR3nt: TGTGCCAGCTCACCACCGAGGGGACAGGGGGATGAAAAACTGTTTTTT

v_gene: TRBV4-3
len: 15
d_gene: TRBD1
abundance: few
j_gene: TRBJ1-2
CDR3aa: CASSQATGNNYGYTF
CDR3nt: TGCGCCAGCAGCCAAGCGACAGGGAATAACTATGGCTACACCTTC

v_gene: TRBV7-9
len: 16
d_gene: TRBD1
abundance: few
j_gene: TRBJ2-7
CDR3aa: CASSLTPDRGPYEQYF
CDR3nt: TGTGCCAGCAGCTTAACGCCTGACAGGGGGCCGTACGAGCAGTACTTC

v_gene: TRBV12-3/TRBV12-4
len: 13
d_gene: NA
abundance: few
j_gene: TRBJ1-1
CDR3aa: CASSLREYTEAFF
CDR3nt: TGTGCCAGCAGTCTCAGGGAATACACTGAAGCTTTCTTT

v_gene: TRBV10-2
len: 13
d_gene: TRBD2
abundance: NA
j_gene: TRBJ2-7
CDR3aa: CASSTSGTYEQYF
CDR3nt: TGCGCCAGTTCGACTAGCGGGACATACGAGCAGTACTTC

v_gene: TRBV12-3/TRBV12-4
len: 14
d_gene: NA
abundance: NA
j_gene: TRBJ2-3
CDR3aa: CASNKDSYTDTQYF
CDR3nt: TGTGCCAGCAACAAGGACAGCTACACAGATACGCAGTATTTT

v_gene: TRBV5-1
len: 18
d_gene: TRBD2
abundance: NA
j_gene: TRBJ2-7
CDR3aa: CASSLGPRLAGGPYEQYF
CDR3nt: TGCGCCAGCAGCTTGGGGCCGAGACTAGCGGGAGGGCCCTACGAGCAGTACTTC

v_gene: TRBV5-1
len: 17
d_gene: TRBD1
abundance: few
j_gene: TRBJ1-2
CDR3aa: CASSLRTGGESSWGYTF
CDR3nt: TGCGCCAGCAGCTTGAGGACAGGGGGAGAATCGAGTTGGGGCTACACCTTC

v_gene: TRBV21-1
len: 19
d_gene: NA
abundance: few
j_gene: TRBJ2-6
CDR3aa: CASSTRLSGGVSGANVLTF
CDR3nt: TGTGCCAGCAGCACCCGACTTAGCGGGGGAGTATCTGGGGCCAACGTCCTGACTTTC

v_gene: TRBV7-8
len: 15
d_gene: NA
abundance: NA
j_gene: TRBJ1-5
CDR3aa: CASSLSQLVNQPQHF
CDR3nt: TGTGCCAGCAGCTTAAGCCAGCTCGTCAATCAGCCCCAGCATTTT

v_gene: TRBV7-9
len: 13
d_gene: NA
abundance: few
j_gene: TRBJ1-2
CDR3aa: CASREELVHGYTF
CDR3nt: TGTGCCAGCAGAGAGGAGTTGGTCCATGGCTACACCTTC

v_gene: TRBV29-1
len: 11
d_gene: TRBD2
abundance: few
j_gene: TRBJ2-1
CDR3aa: CSAKTSGRVFF
CDR3nt: TGCAGCGCAAAGACTAGCGGGAGGGTTTTCTTC

v_gene: TRBV5-1
len: 14
d_gene: TRBD1
abundance: NA
j_gene: TRBJ1-2
CDR3aa: CASSPGQAQDGYTF
CDR3nt: TGCGCCAGCAGCCCAGGACAGGCCCAAGATGGCTACACCTTC

v_gene: TRBV7-2
len: 12
d_gene: NA
abundance: few
j_gene: TRBJ2-1
CDR3aa: CASSLLVNEQFF
CDR3nt: TGTGCCAGCAGCTTACTGGTCAATGAGCAGTTCTTC

v_gene: TRBV10-3
len: 13
d_gene: NA
abundance: many
j_gene: TRBJ1-1
CDR3aa: CAISVTDNTEAFF
CDR3nt: TGTGCCATCAGTGTTACAGACAACACTGAAGCTTTCTTT

v_gene: TRBV12-3/TRBV12-4
len: 12
d_gene: TRBD1
abundance: NA
j_gene: TRBJ2-1
CDR3aa: CASSIGGDEQFF
CDR3nt: TGTGCCAGCAGTATAGGGGGCGACGAGCAGTTCTTC

v_gene: TRBV29-1
len: 16
d_gene: TRBD2
abundance: NA
j_gene: TRBJ2-3
CDR3aa: CSVAGKAGGYTDTQYF
CDR3nt: TGCAGCGTTGCCGGCAAAGCGGGGGGGTACACAGATACGCAGTATTTT

v_gene: TRBV4-3
len: 18
d_gene: NA
abundance: few
j_gene: TRBJ2-5
CDR3aa: CASSHLRIGSRPQETQYF
CDR3nt: TGCGCCAGCAGCCATCTCCGAATTGGTTCCAGGCCTCAAGAGACCCAGTACTTC

v_gene: TRBV29-1
len: 13
d_gene: NA
abundance: NA
j_gene: TRBJ2-5
CDR3aa: CSVESNKGETQYF
CDR3nt: TGCAGCGTTGAATCTAATAAGGGAGAGACCCAGTACTTC

v_gene: TRBV28
len: 14
d_gene: TRBD2
abundance: few
j_gene: TRBJ2-7
CDR3aa: CASSFKTSSHEQYF
CDR3nt: TGTGCCAGCAGTTTTAAGACTAGCAGCCACGAGCAGTACTTC

v_gene: TRBV28
len: 17
d_gene: TRBD2
abundance: NA
j_gene: TRBJ2-3
CDR3aa: CASMGAGGPYFSDTQYF
CDR3nt: TGTGCCAGCATGGGAGCGGGGGGGCCGTATTTTTCAGATACGCAGTATTTT

v_gene: TRBV7-7
len: 17
d_gene: TRBD2
abundance: NA
j_gene: TRBJ2-5
CDR3aa: CASSLGLKRGNQETQYF
CDR3nt: TGTGCTAGCAGCTTAGGCCTGAAGCGGGGGAACCAAGAGACCCAGTACTTC

v_gene: TRBV9
len: 16
d_gene: NA
abundance: many
j_gene: TRBJ2-2
CDR3aa: CASSVAPDANTGELFF
CDR3nt: TGTGCCAGCAGCGTAGCGCCGGACGCGAACACCGGGGAGCTGTTTTTT

v_gene: TRBV20-1
len: 14
d_gene: NA
abundance: NA
j_gene: TRBJ2-2
CDR3aa: CSATGQLNSGELFF
CDR3nt: TGCAGTGCTACCGGACAGCTCAACTCCGGGGAGCTGTTTTTT

v_gene: TRBV7-3
len: 14
d_gene: NA
abundance: few
j_gene: TRBJ2-2
CDR3aa: CASSPASNTGELFF
CDR3nt: TGTGCCAGCAGCCCCGCGTCAAACACCGGGGAGCTGTTTTTT

v_gene: TRBV4-3
len: 17
d_gene: TRBD2
abundance: NA
j_gene: TRBJ2-7
CDR3aa: CASSQDLASGSLYEQYF
CDR3nt: TGCGCCAGCAGCCAAGATCTGGCTAGCGGGAGCCTCTACGAGCAGTACTTC